This T cell receptor (beta chain) was documented in a study of PD-1 blockade in mismatch repair-deficient tumors. Study details: Enrolled about 2013-2017, patients had progressing, pretreated mismatch repair-deficient cancers of about a dozen types.

TCRdb keeps only in-frame clones here, not all; method: immunoSEQ multiplex PCR. This table has 38,000 or so clones, approximately 81% appearing once. Points on this clone: The antigen is unknown.

V shed 11 bases, J shed 3 bases, and the junction held 4 bases outside the gene matches. CDR1 and CDR2 (germline): MNHNS, SASEGT. This CDR3 is 13 amino acids long. Study results and limitations: After pembrolizumab, tumor-resident clones rose rapidly, then generally contracted before radiologic responses.

A few pembrolizumab responders had their TCRs sequenced. This TCR came from an adult with mismatch repair-deficient cancer. The sample consisted of peripheral blood, taken approximately 1.5 years after starting pembrolizumab. V usage is TRBV6-1 and J usage is TRBJ2-3; the match to TRBD1 covers 11 bases. DNA of the CDR3: TGTGCCGGGGGGACAGGGGGAACAGATACGCAGTATTTT. It is translated as CAGGTGGTDTQYF.